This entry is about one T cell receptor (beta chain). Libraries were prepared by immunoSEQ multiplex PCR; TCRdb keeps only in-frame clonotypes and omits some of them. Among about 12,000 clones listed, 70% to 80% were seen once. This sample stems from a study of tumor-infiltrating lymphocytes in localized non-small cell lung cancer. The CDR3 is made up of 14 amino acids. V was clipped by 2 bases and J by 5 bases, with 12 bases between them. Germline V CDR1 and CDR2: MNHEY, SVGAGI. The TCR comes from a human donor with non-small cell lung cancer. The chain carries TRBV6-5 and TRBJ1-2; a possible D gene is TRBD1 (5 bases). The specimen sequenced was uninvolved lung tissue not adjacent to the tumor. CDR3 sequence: CASSYDGGSYGYTF. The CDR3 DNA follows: TGTGCCAGCAGTTACGACGGGGGGTCATATGGCTACACCTTC.